A single sample is the source of the 31 T cell receptor beta chains below, sequenced in a study of PD-1 blockade in classical Hodgkin lymphoma. In every patient, relapse followed autologous stem cell transplantation, while exposure to brentuximab vedotin differed. The method was immunoSEQ multiplex PCR; TCRdb's version includes in-frame clones alone and lacks a portion of them. Among roughly 40,000 clones listed, 87% were seen once. The sample consisted of peripheral blood mononuclear cells (PBMCs), taken at baseline. The receptor source for this set is a human donor with classical Hodgkin lymphoma.

This clone was counted once. The chain couples TRBV28 to TRBJ2-2; 9 bases map to TRBD1. The CDR3 covers 15 residues. V lost 3 bases, J lost 5 bases, and 4 bases stayed unmatched. Germline CDR1 is MDHEN and CDR2 is SYDVKM. CDR3 in DNA: TGTGCCAGCAGTTTGCGGGGGACAGGGACCGGGGAGCTGTTTTTT. This translates into CASSLRGTGTGELFF.

This sequence joins TRBV5-6 and TRBJ2-1, with D perhaps matching TRBD1 (6 bases). Trimming stripped 2 bases from V and 8 bases from J, with 14 bases between. Per the germline V gene, CDR1 is SGHDT and CDR2 is YYEEEE. The CDR3 extends over 14 amino acids. The CDR3 coding sequence is TGTGCCAGCAGCTTTGGACAGCCTTGGGATGAGCAGTTCTTC. Its translation: CASSFGQPWDEQFF.

The chain links TRBV6-5 to TRBJ1-5; D is uncertain. CDR3 size: 14 residues. Germline loops: CDR1 MNHEY, CDR2 SVGAGI. Trimming removed 0 bases at V and 10 bases at J, with 13 bases between. CDR3 in amino acids: CASSYSPMVGPQHF. In DNA, the CDR3 is TGTGCCAGCAGTTACTCCCCAATGGTGGGTCCCCAGCATTTT.

The chain recombines TRBV6-5 with TRBJ1-5, with unresolved D. This CDR3 has 14 amino acids. Trimming took 5 bases from V and 2 from J, leaving 10 bases between them. Per the germline V gene, CDR1 is MNHEY and CDR2 is SVGAGI. CDR3 loop: CASSGSGGNQPQHF. CDR3 coding DNA: TGTGCCAGCAGTGGAAGCGGGGGCAATCAGCCCCAGCATTTT.

The chain couples TRBV1 to TRBJ1-5; TRBD1, the D gene given by the table, was not confirmed from the DNA. TRBV1 is an annotated pseudogene. The CDR3 runs to 16 residues. The CDR3 DNA is TGCACCAGCAGCCAAGAGAAGGGGAATAGCAATCAGCCCCAGCATTTT. It codes for CTSSQEKGNSNQPQHF.

Notes on this clone: At one end the junction does not follow the germline gene, possibly because of a read error. This chain links TRBV7-3 with TRBJ2-7; 9 positions match TRBD1. Looked up from germline, CDR1 is SGHTA and CDR2 is FQGTGA. CDR3 size: 16 residues. The DNA for the CDR3 is TGTGCCAGCAGTTTAACCGGGACAGGGATCTCCTACGAGCAGTACTTC. Residues: CASSLTGTGISYEQYF.

This rearrangement joins TRBV30 to TRBJ2-6; D not resolved. V lost 0 bases to trimming and J lost 2 bases, with 8 bases between them. The germline gives CDR1 GTSNPN, CDR2 SVGIG (reference sequence). The CDR3 spans 15 residues. The DNA of the CDR3 is TGTGCCTGGAGTGTATATCCGGCTGGGGCCAACGTCCTGACTTTC. Residues: CAWSVYPAGANVLTF.

The table lists this clone with a count of one. The chain is built from TRBV6-6 and TRBJ1-2, with unresolved D. Trimming stripped 0 bases from V and 2 bases from J, with 7 bases between. The CDR3 totals 14 residues. Germline assignment: CDR1 MNHNY and CDR2 SVGAGI (reference sequence). CDR3 nucleotides: TGTGCCAGCAGTTACTCGGGAGGGAACTATGGCTACACCTTC. As protein: CASSYSGGNYGYTF.

The genes are TRBV11-2 and TRBJ2-1, with 13 positions matching TRBD2. CDR3 length equals 17 residues. Germline assignment: CDR1 SGHAT and CDR2 FQNNGV. V dropped 4 bases and J dropped 7; count of bases not matched to a gene: 10. CDR3 DNA sequence: TGTGCCAGCAGCTCTCGGACTAGCGGGAGCTTGGTAAATGAGCAGTTCTTC. Encoded protein: CASSSRTSGSLVNEQFF. Supplemented by reference TRBV11-2 and TRBJ2-1, the full variable domain reads EAGVAQSPRYKIIEKRQSVAFWCNPISGHATLYWYQQILGQGPKLLIQFQNNGVVDDSQLPKDRFSAERLKGVDSTLKIQPAKLEDSAVYLCASSSRTSGSLVNEQFFGPGTRLTVL.

In its sample, this clone was seen a few times. This rearrangement joins TRBV7-9 to TRBJ1-2, with D possibly matching TRBD1 (5 bases). CDR1 and CDR2 from the germline V gene are SEHNR and FQNEAQ (reference sequence). CDR3 length: 13 residues. Trimming took off 1 base at V and 6 bases at J, with 9 bases between the two ends. CDR3 amino acids: CASSLVTDDGYTF. In DNA form, the CDR3 reads TGTGCCAGCAGCTTAGTGACAGACGATGGCTACACCTTC.

The rearrangement links TRBV7-2 to TRBJ1-1, with D uncertain. There are 15 residues in the CDR3. The V gene lost 2 bases and the J gene lost 5 bases, with 15 bases spanning the gap. Germline-derived CDR1 and CDR2 are SGHTA and FQGNSA. Here the CDR3 DNA reads TGTGCCAGCAGCTTAAGTCGGAGCGGATTGACTGAAGCTTTCTTT. As protein: CASSLSRSGLTEAFF. Drawing the rest from reference TRBV7-2 and TRBJ1-1, the complete variable domain is GAGVSQSPSNKVTEKGKDVELRCDPISGHTALYWYRQSLGQGLEFLIYFQGNSAPDKSGLPSDRFSAERTGGSVSTLTIQRTQQEDSAVYLCASSLSRSGLTEAFFGQGTRLTVV.

The chain uses TRBV2 and TRBJ2-7; TRBD1 might be the D (6 bases). V lost 5 bases, J lost 9 bases, and 14 bases lay in between. Germline assignment: CDR1 SNHLY and CDR2 FYNNEI. The CDR3 length is 12 residues. The CDR3 DNA sequence: TGTGCCAGCAGTTCGGACAGCCCTGGGCAGTACTTC. This encodes CASSSDSPGQYF.

The rearrangement links TRBV5-1 to TRBJ2-5; perhaps TRBD1 as D (5 bases). The V gene's germline CDR1 is SGHRS and CDR2 YFSETQ. The CDR3 runs to 15 residues. Trimming left V 0 bases short and J 1 base short, with 10 bases between. CDR3 DNA sequence: TGCGCCAGCAGCTTGGGATCAGGGTCCCAAGAGACCCAGTACTTC. Translated, it gives CASSLGSGSQETQYF.

In its sample, this clone is medium-sized (0.01 to 0.1%). This rearrangement joins TRBV9 to TRBJ2-5; TRBD2 aligns across 7 bases. Germline CDR1 SGDLS, CDR2 YYNGEE. After removal of 0 bases from V and 5 bases from J, the junction contained 7 bases not matched to a gene. The CDR3 length is 15 residues. CDR3 in amino acids: CASSVGSGGRETQYF. CDR3 sequence (DNA): TGTGCCAGCAGCGTAGGATCGGGAGGAAGGGAGACCCAGTACTTC.

This clone was counted a few times. The DNA of the CDR3 is TGTGCCAGCAGCTTAATGGGAAACACTGAAGCTTTCTTT. Translated: CASSLMGNTEAFF. The V call is TRBV7-9, the J call TRBJ1-1; no firm D call. The CDR3 is 13 amino acids. Trimming left V 2 bases short and J 2 bases short, with 6 bases between. The germline V gene has CDR1 SEHNR and CDR2 FQNEAQ (reference sequence).

The V and J genes are TRBV11-2 and TRBJ2-7; D may be TRBD2 (6 bases). The CDR3 has 14 residues. The germline gives CDR1 SGHAT, CDR2 FQNNGV. V lost 3 bases and J lost 0, with 9 bases in between. In DNA form, the CDR3 reads TGTGCCAGCAGCTTTAGTAGCGGCTCCTACGAGCAGTACTTC. The encoded protein is CASSFSSGSYEQYF.

DNA for the CDR3: TGTGCCAGTAGTATAGTTTGGGGTCAGCCCCAGCATTTT. Encoded protein: CASSIVWGQPQHF. The V call is TRBV19, the J call TRBJ1-5; D not resolved. The V end lost 1 base, the J end lost 6 bases, and 7 bases lay between the germline ends. The length of the CDR3 is 13 residues. Looked up from germline, CDR1 is LNHDA and CDR2 is SQIVND (reference sequence).

This chain connects TRBV10-3 to TRBJ2-1, with D tentatively TRBD1 (6 bases). This CDR3 region has 14 residues. Per the germline V gene, CDR1 is ENHRY and CDR2 is SYGVKD. V was trimmed by 6 bases and J by 4 bases, leaving 13 bases between them. DNA for the CDR3: TGTGCCATCAGATCCCAGGGGCTTTACAATGAGCAGTTCTTC. Amino acid sequence: CAIRSQGLYNEQFF.

The V gene is TRBV2, the J gene TRBJ1-1; D gene ambiguous. Germline V gives CDR1 SNHLY, CDR2 FYNNEI. V dropped 5 bases and J dropped 1 base, with 5 bases sitting between them. The CDR3 consists of 12 residues. The CDR3 sequence is CASSYPNTEAFF. CDR3 DNA sequence: TGTGCCAGCAGTTACCCGAACACTGAAGCTTTCTTT.

J is TRBJ2-1 and V is TRBV7-9; 10 bases align to TRBD2. Germline loops: CDR1 SEHNR, CDR2 FQNEAQ (reference sequence). CDR3 length: 17 amino acids. V shed 4 bases and J 1 base; nucleotides not matched to a gene: 7. CDR3 nucleotides: TGTGCCAGCAGCTCCTTGACTAGCGGGCAATCCTACAATGAGCAGTTCTTC. The encoded protein is CASSSLTSGQSYNEQFF.

The chain carries TRBV5-6 and TRBJ1-4; D might be TRBD1 (5 bases). The CDR3 consists of 15 residues. Looked up from germline, CDR1 is SGHDT and CDR2 is YYEEEE. Deletions cut 5 bases from V and 2 bases from J, with 13 bases between. The CDR3, as DNA: TGTGCCAGCAGTCTAATAGGGGAGACTAATGAAAAACTGTTTTTT. It translates to CASSLIGETNEKLFF. Using reference TRBV5-6 and TRBJ1-4 for the parts outside the CDR3, the full variable domain is DAGVTQSPTHLIKTRGQQVTLRCSPKSGHDTVSWYQQALGQGPQFIFQYYEEEERQRGNFPDRFSGHQFPNYSSELNVNALLLGDSALYLCASSLIGETNEKLFFGSGTQLSVL.

The chain combines TRBV27 with TRBJ2-6; 7 bases line up with TRBD1. V was pared by 5 bases and J by 3 bases, with 13 bases of the junction left unmatched. This CDR3 is built from 18 residues. Germline CDR1 reads MNHEY; CDR2 reads SMNVEV (reference sequence). DNA of the CDR3: TGTGCCAGCAGTCCGGACAGGAACCCTGGTTTTGGGGCCAACGTCCTGACTTTC. Its translation is CASSPDRNPGFGANVLTF.

The gene calls are TRBV6-6 and TRBJ1-5, with D perhaps matching TRBD1 (5 bases). The CDR3 loop spans 13 amino acids. Germline-derived CDR1 and CDR2 are MNHNY and SVGAGI (reference sequence). Trimming took off 5 bases at V and 6 bases at J, with 11 bases between the two ends. The CDR3 loop reads CASSTQGGQPQHF. Here the CDR3 DNA reads TGTGCCAGCAGTACGCAGGGTGGTCAGCCCCAGCATTTT.

The J gene is TRBJ2-7, the V gene TRBV10-3; D perhaps matches TRBD1 (7 bases). Trimming cost V 9 bases and J 0 bases, with 21 bases left between them. Germline CDR1 and CDR2: ENHRY and SYGVKD. This CDR3 is built from 16 residues. The CDR3 nucleotides are TGTGCCATATCGCGCACAGGGGACTTCCTCTCCTACGAGCAGTACTTC. Translation: CAISRTGDFLSYEQYF.

The CDR3 region is CASSSTSGEQFF. The CDR3 DNA sequence: TGTGCCAGCAGCTCGACTAGCGGTGAGCAGTTCTTC. V gene TRBV6-5 combines with J gene TRBJ2-1, with TRBD2 identical over 9 bases. V was pared by 6 bases and J by 9 bases, with 3 bases of the junction left unmatched. This CDR3 spans 12 amino acids. Germline V gives CDR1 MNHEY, CDR2 SVGAGI.

This chain joins TRBV7-2 and TRBJ1-1; D gene unclear. With 5 bases removed from V and 11 bases from J, the gap between germline ends came to 15 bases. This CDR3 has 12 amino acids. In germline, CDR1 is SGHTA, CDR2 FQGNSA. CDR3 nucleotides: TGTGCCAGCAGCACGAGCGGTCCGCGGGCTTTCTTT. Protein product: CASSTSGPRAFF.

This clone was picked up a small number of times. J is TRBJ1-1 and V is TRBV18, with 7 positions matching TRBD1. V was clipped by 2 bases and J by 1 base; unmatched bases: 22. This CDR3 spans 21 amino acids. CDR1 and CDR2 from the germline V gene are KGHSH and LQKENI. The CDR3 nucleotides read TGTGCCAGCTCACCATACCCCCGGGCAGGGGGGGCCATTACCCCGAACACTGAAGCTTTCTTT. This gives the protein CASSPYPRAGGAITPNTEAFF. The whole variable domain, remainder taken from reference TRBV18 and TRBJ1-1, is NAGVMQNPRHLVRRRGQEARLRCSPMKGHSHVYWYRQLPEEGLKFMVYLQKENIIDESGMPKERFSAEFPKEGPSILRIQQVVRGDSAAYFCASSPYPRAGGAITPNTEAFFGQGTRLTVV.

The rearrangement uses TRBV27 and TRBJ2-7; possibly TRBD1 for D (5 bases). CDR3 length equals 14 residues. Germline V CDR1 and CDR2: MNHEY, SMNVEV (reference sequence). V dropped 6 bases and J dropped 2 bases, with 14 bases sitting between them. CDR3 protein: CASRPQGSAYEQYF. In DNA form, the CDR3 reads TGTGCCAGCAGACCCCAGGGTAGTGCCTACGAGCAGTACTTC.

The chain employs TRBV4-2 and TRBJ1-1; tentative D call: TRBD1 (6 bases). V dropped 1 base and J dropped 1 base, with 13 bases sitting between them. From germline, CDR1 is LGHNA and CDR2 YNFKEQ. The CDR3 has 16 residues. The CDR3 loop is CASSQGLQGGNTEAFF. Here the CDR3 DNA reads TGTGCCAGCAGCCAAGGGTTACAGGGAGGGAACACTGAAGCTTTCTTT.

J is TRBJ1-6 and V is TRBV10-3; D remains ambiguous. Germline values: CDR1 ENHRY, CDR2 SYGVKD. V lost 9 bases and J lost 8, with 14 bases in between. CDR3 length: 13 residues. The CDR3 protein is CAITGRHDSPLHF. CDR3 nucleotide sequence: TGTGCCATTACCGGACGTCACGATTCACCCCTCCACTTT.

V and J are TRBV4-1 and TRBJ1-1, with D possibly TRBD1 on 5 matching bases. The CDR3 runs to 16 residues. The germline gives CDR1 MGHRA, CDR2 YSYEKL. The V gene lost 0 bases and the J gene lost 3 bases, with 14 bases spanning the gap. The CDR3 DNA reads TGCGCCAGCAGCCAAGAGGGGGGTGGTAGGTACACTGAAGCTTTCTTT. Translated, it gives CASSQEGGGRYTEAFF.